Following are 19 T cell receptor beta chains from one sample sequenced in a study of cytomegalovirus exposure and HLA in healthy donors. Amplification used 60 Vbeta primers and 13 Jbeta primers. The repertoire was sequenced with immunoSEQ multiplex PCR; TCRdb's copy has only in-frame clones and lacks some. The table has some 110,000 clones, around 77% seen once. The specimen was PBMCs. Source of these receptors: a woman between 40 and 50 years old in good health and CMV-seropositive.

The V call is TRBV5-1, the J call TRBJ2-1; TRBD2 agrees at 8 bases. The CDR3 sequence is 15 residues long. From germline, CDR1 is SGHRS and CDR2 YFSETQ. The V segment lost 2 bases and the J segment 4 bases; nucleotides outside the gene matches: 5. CDR3 residues: CASSLREGLYNEQFF. CDR3 sequence (DNA): TGCGCCAGCAGCTTACGGGAGGGACTATACAATGAGCAGTTCTTC.

The chain has TRBV28 and TRBJ1-1; TRBD1 agrees at 8 bases. Germline assignment: CDR1 MDHEN and CDR2 SYDVKM. The CDR3 runs 16 residues. Trimming took 6 bases from V and 0 from J; bases not matched to a gene: 9. CDR3: CASSSPGQALNTEAFF. The DNA of the CDR3 is TGTGCCAGCAGCTCCCCGGGACAGGCTTTGAACACTGAAGCTTTCTTT.

The chain has TRBV29-1 and TRBJ2-5; 7 positions agree with TRBD2. CDR1 and CDR2 from the germline V gene are SQVTM and ANQGSEA. The CDR3 spans 15 residues. Losses at the gene ends were 5 bases for V and 5 bases for J; bases not matched to a gene: 14. The CDR3 here is CSVLTRGSGPETQYF. The CDR3 DNA reads TGCAGCGTTCTAACTCGCGGGAGCGGGCCGGAGACCCAGTACTTC.

The V gene is TRBV19, the J gene TRBJ2-7, with 8 nucleotides matching TRBD1. V was pared by 3 bases and J by 8 bases, with 12 bases of the junction left unmatched. Germline CDR1 reads LNHDA; CDR2 reads SQIVND (reference sequence). The CDR3 consists of 15 residues. The CDR3 DNA reads as TGTGCCAGTAGTATCGGGGGACAGGTCCGTATCAAGCAGTACTTC. Its translation is CASSIGGQVRIKQYF.

The chain carries TRBV7-9 and TRBJ1-6; 9 positions agree with TRBD1. Germline values: CDR1 SEHNR, CDR2 FQNEAQ (reference sequence). The CDR3 length is 16 residues. With V trimmed by 5 bases and J by 10 bases, 12 bases remained unmatched. CDR3 sequence (DNA): TGTGCCAGCAGCCGCACCGGGACAGGGTCCCGCTCACCCCTCCACTTT. Protein sequence: CASSRTGTGSRSPLHF.

The chain joins TRBV19 to TRBJ2-1, with D tentatively TRBD2 (6 bases). V was cut by 6 bases and J by 8 bases, with 20 bases left in between. The CDR3 length is 15 residues. The germline V gene has CDR1 LNHDA and CDR2 SQIVND (reference sequence). CDR3 amino acids: CASRGGGEYTDEQFF. As DNA, the CDR3 is TGTGCCAGTAGGGGGGGAGGAGAGTATACCGATGAGCAGTTCTTC.

The gene calls are TRBV10-3 and TRBJ1-1; 9 nucleotides line up with TRBD1. The germline V gene has CDR1 ENHRY and CDR2 SYGVKD. The CDR3 extends over 16 amino acids. The ends lost 6 bases at V and 0 bases at J; junction bases unmatched: 8. CDR3 loop: CAIRGGTGLMNTEAFF. For the CDR3, the DNA is TGTGCCATCAGGGGAGGGACAGGGCTCATGAACACTGAAGCTTTCTTT.

The table lists this clone with a few counts. This chain joins TRBV19 and TRBJ1-5; 9 nucleotides match TRBD1. This CDR3 has 14 amino acids. From germline, CDR1 is LNHDA and CDR2 SQIVND (reference sequence). The junction had 7 bases not matched to a gene; V was cut back by 6 bases and J by 7 bases. DNA of the CDR3: TGTGCCAGTAGCAGGGGACAGGGCGGACAGCCCCAGCATTTT. The encoded protein is CASSRGQGGQPQHF.

The V and J genes are TRBV6-5 and TRBJ1-4; 12 bases align to TRBD1. The junction had 6 bases not matched to a gene; V was cut back by 6 bases and J by 13 bases. The CDR3 covers 13 residues. Germline V gene lookup returns CDR1 MNHEY and CDR2 SVGAGI. CDR3 residues: CASRGQGALRLFF. The CDR3 DNA reads TGTGCCAGCAGGGGACAGGGGGCATTGAGACTGTTTTTT.

The V gene is TRBV11-2, the J gene TRBJ1-2, with 9 bases that match TRBD1. The CDR3 spans 18 residues. CDR1 and CDR2 from the germline V gene are SGHAT and FQNNGV. Trimming at V came to 2 bases and at J to 4 bases, leaving 14 bases not matched to a gene. CDR3 in DNA: TGTGCCAGCAGCTTACCCCTGGGGGACAGGGTTGACTCCTATGGCTACACCTTC. Amino acid sequence: CASSLPLGDRVDSYGYTF.

This CDR3 is CASSPYFQETQYF. The CDR3, as DNA: TGCGCCAGCAGCCCTTACTTCCAAGAGACCCAGTACTTC. This rearrangement joins TRBV4-3 to TRBJ2-5; D unclear. V was pared by 4 bases and J by 1 base, with 7 bases between. This CDR3 comprises 13 residues. Germline assignment: CDR1 LGHNA and CDR2 YSLEER.

Concerning this clone: In the same sample, other DNA sequences code for this CDR3. This sequence joins TRBV5-1 and TRBJ2-3; D is perhaps TRBD1 (5 bases). CDR1 is SGHRS and CDR2 is YFSETQ in the germline V gene. The CDR3 is 14 amino acids. The V end lost 0 bases, the J end lost 3 bases, and 8 bases lay between the germline ends. In DNA form, the CDR3 reads TGCGCCAGCAGCTTGGGGCCAGGGACAGATACGCAGTATTTT. It translates to CASSLGPGTDTQYF.

This clone was observed a single time. This sequence joins TRBV19 and TRBJ1-6; the D gene is possibly TRBD1 (6 bases). The length of the CDR3 is 15 residues. The germline V gene encodes CDR1 LNHDA and CDR2 SQIVND (reference sequence). V gave up 7 bases and J gave up 6 bases, with 16 bases separating them. The CDR3 nucleotides read TGTGCCAGTACAACAGGGCGAAGTGGTAATTCACCCCTCCACTTT. Translating it yields CASTTGRSGNSPLHF.

This chain uses TRBV5-6 with TRBJ2-5; D not resolved. The V end lost 1 base, the J end lost 0 bases, and 7 bases lay between the germline ends. This CDR3 contains 14 residues. Germline assignment: CDR1 SGHDT and CDR2 YYEEEE. The DNA for the CDR3 is TGTGCCAGCAGCTTGAGTGGAGACCAAGAGACCCAGTACTTC. As protein: CASSLSGDQETQYF.

The chain is built from TRBV28 and TRBJ1-2; D may be TRBD1 (6 bases). The length of the CDR3 is 18 residues. CDR1 and CDR2 (germline): MDHEN, SYDVKM. Trimming removed 4 bases from V and 4 bases from J, with 25 bases in between. CDR3 in amino acids: CASSSGGWTAIAGYGYTF. As DNA, the CDR3 is TGTGCCAGCAGTTCAGGAGGTTGGACAGCTATTGCAGGCTATGGCTACACCTTC.

The chain uses TRBV6-1 and TRBJ1-1, with D possibly matching TRBD1 (6 bases). The length of the CDR3 is 13 residues. The germline gives CDR1 MNHNS, CDR2 SASEGT. V was cut by 6 bases and J by 7 bases, with 15 bases left in between. The CDR3 loop is CASSLTGIGEAFF. The DNA of the CDR3 is TGTGCCAGCAGCCTAACAGGGATCGGTGAAGCTTTCTTT.

The genes are TRBV19 and TRBJ1-6, with TRBD1 matching over 9 bases. Germline assignment: CDR1 LNHDA and CDR2 SQIVND (reference sequence). Unmatched junction bases numbered 7, after V lost 9 bases and J lost 7 bases. This CDR3 has 14 residues. CDR3 region: CASNDRGANSPLHF. Written as DNA, the CDR3 is TGTGCCAGCAATGACAGGGGGGCGAATTCACCCCTCCACTTT. Full variable domain (remainder filled in from reference TRBV19 and TRBJ1-6): DGGITQSPKYLFRKEGQNVTLSCEQNLNHDAMYWYRQDPGQGLRLIYYSQIVNDFQKGDIAEGYSVSREKKESFPLTVTSAQKNPTAFYLCASNDRGANSPLHFGNGTRLTVT.

The chain joins TRBV27 to TRBJ2-1; no firm D call. The germline V and J ends were trimmed by 5 bases and 10 bases, with 15 bases remaining between them. Germline CDR1 reads MNHEY; CDR2 reads SMNVEV (reference sequence). This CDR3 has 13 amino acids. The CDR3 DNA reads as TGTGCCAGCAGTCAAAACGATGAGTCCGAGCAGTTCTTC. Protein product: CASSQNDESEQFF.

The chain recombines TRBV11-2 with TRBJ1-6; TRBD1 matches 7 bases. The CDR3 has 17 amino acids. In germline, CDR1 is SGHAT, CDR2 FQNNGV. Trimming took 1 base from V and 7 from J; bases not matched to a gene: 10. The CDR3 spells CASSLAFVHRGNSPLHF. CDR3 nucleotides: TGTGCCAGCAGCTTAGCCTTTGTTCACAGGGGAAATTCACCCCTCCACTTT.